The present entry profiles one TCR beta chain with its context. The target antigen is unknown. The data originate from a study of T cells in narcolepsy. Background on the study: Healthy controls were enrolled alongside patients with narcolepsy type 1 or type 2. The study's findings and limits: Same-patient CSF and blood CD4+ T cell clonotypes included HCRT-specific and TRIB2-specific autoreactive ones. Healthy controls reportedly lacked the autoreactive clonotypes serially found in patients' blood.

Using immunoSEQ multiplex PCR, the repertoire was profiled, and TCRdb retains in-frame clones only, with some absent. Here the sample spans 25,000 to 35,000 clones, roughly 90% being singletons. This CDR3 is built from 14 residues. Germline V CDR1 and CDR2: SGHVS, FQNEAQ. Trimming removed 5 bases from V and 2 bases from J; junction bases left unmatched: 6. The receptor was isolated from a human donor with narcolepsy. Sequencing was performed on CD45RA- memory CD4+ T cells from PBMCs. J is TRBJ2-7 and V is TRBV7-8; 7 nucleotides line up with TRBD1. CDR3 DNA: TGTGCCAGCAGCCCCGGACAGGAGACCTACGAGCAGTACTTC. Encoded protein: CASSPGQETYEQYF. The variable domain in full, with the rest retrieved from reference TRBV7-8 and TRBJ2-7, is GAGVSQSPRYKVAKRGQDVALRCDPISGHVSLFWYQQALGQGPEFLTYFQNEAQLDKSGLPSDRFFAERPEGSVSTLKIQRTQQEDSAVYLCASSPGQETYEQYFGPGTRLTVT.